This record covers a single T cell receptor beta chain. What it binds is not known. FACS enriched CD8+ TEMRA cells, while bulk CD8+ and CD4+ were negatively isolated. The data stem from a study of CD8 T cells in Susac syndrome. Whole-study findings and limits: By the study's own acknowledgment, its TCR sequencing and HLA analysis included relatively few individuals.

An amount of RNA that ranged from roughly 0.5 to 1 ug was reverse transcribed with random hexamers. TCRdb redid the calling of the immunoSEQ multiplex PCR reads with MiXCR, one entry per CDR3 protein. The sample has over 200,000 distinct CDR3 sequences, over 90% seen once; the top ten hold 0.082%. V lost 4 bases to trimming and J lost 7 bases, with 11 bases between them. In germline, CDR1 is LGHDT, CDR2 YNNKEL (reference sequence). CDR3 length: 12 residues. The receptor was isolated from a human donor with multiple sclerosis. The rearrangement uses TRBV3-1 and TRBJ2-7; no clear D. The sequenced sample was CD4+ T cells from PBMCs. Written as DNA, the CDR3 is TGTGCCAGCAGCCTTAACACTTGGGAGCAGTACTTC. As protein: CASSLNTWEQYF.